These 23 T cell receptor beta chains were all obtained from the same sample, sequenced in a study of regulatory T cells in long-lasting Graves disease. Sequencing libraries for TCR beta were prepared with iRepertoire HTBI primers and Arm-PCR of CDR3 regions. TCRdb recomputed calls from the multiplex PCR reads with MiXCR, one row per CDR3 protein. The sample lists a few hundred thousand distinct CDR3 sequences, roughly 12% occurring once. The time point denotes: newly diagnosed GD, antithyroid drugs for less than 3 months. The authors made the TCR library using RNA they extracted from PBMCs. The same data also went into a second study, on T cells in Graves' hyperthyroidism and ophthalmopathy.

The sample here was peripheral blood mononuclear cells (PBMCs), taken at new diagnosis, from a patient treated with antithyroid drugs. These receptors were taken from a man in his thirties or forties with Graves disease.

On this clonotype itself: With a much larger clone just one base away, this may be a read error. The V call is TRBV20-1, the J call TRBJ2-1; 7 bases are shared with TRBD2. Trimming took 3 bases from V and 5 from J; bases not matched to a gene: 7. The germline CDR1 and CDR2 sequences are DFQATT and SNEGSKA (reference sequence). This CDR3 spans 14 amino acids. As DNA, the CDR3 is TGCAGTGCTAGCTTCGGGGGGTCCCACAATGAGCAGTTCTTC. Encoded protein: CSASFGGSHNEQFF.

The sample holds one count of this clonotype. A much larger clone lies one base from this, so it may be a read error. J is TRBJ2-1 and V is TRBV12-5; the match to TRBD2 covers 8 bases. The CDR3 sequence is 16 residues long. In germline, CDR1 is LGHNT, CDR2 FRNRAP. The CDR3 is CASAPGTSGAYNKQFF. DNA for the CDR3: TGTGCTAGTGCCCCTGGCACTAGCGGTGCCTACAATAAGCAGTTCTTC.

This clonotype has a handful of counts. This sequence joins TRBV6-2 or TRBV6-3 and TRBJ1-5; D is uncertain. CDR3 length: 15 amino acids. The V gene lost 4 bases and the J gene lost 0 bases, with 10 bases spanning the gap. CDR1 is MNHEY, CDR2 SVGEGT, per germline. The CDR3 DNA reads TGTGCCAGCAGTTCTCGACTAACTAGCAATCAGCCCCAGCATTTT. Encoded protein: CASSSRLTSNQPQHF.

This clonotype was counted only a few times. V and J are TRBV19 and TRBJ1-3, with 9 bases identical to TRBD1. With 7 bases clipped from V and 2 bases from J, the junction kept 6 bases outside the gene matches. CDR3 length: 15 amino acids. Germline CDR1 and CDR2: LNHDA and SQIVND (reference sequence). The CDR3 DNA follows: TGTGCCAGTACGCCGGGACAGGGTGCTGGAAACACCATATATTTT. This translates into CASTPGQGAGNTIYF.

This clonotype was detected many times. The V gene is TRBV12-3 or TRBV12-4, the J gene TRBJ2-7; D perhaps matches TRBD2 (5 bases). CDR3 size: 12 residues. Trimming took off 2 bases at V and 6 bases at J, with 8 bases between the two ends. Here the CDR3 reads CASSLRGSEQYF. CDR3 nucleotide sequence: TGTGCCAGCAGTTTAAGAGGGTCCGAGCAGTACTTC.

In this sample, this clonotype turned up many times. V is TRBV2 and J is TRBJ1-5, with D unclear. The V end was cut by 8 bases, the J end by 0 bases, with 11 bases between. In germline, CDR1 is SNHLY, CDR2 FYNNEI. The CDR3 runs to 14 residues. The CDR3 loop reads CASGPAYSNQPQHF. The DNA of the CDR3 is TGTGCCAGCGGGCCCGCGTATAGCAATCAGCCCCAGCATTTT.

This clonotype was seen at least ten times. The rearrangement joins TRBV12-3 or TRBV12-4 to TRBJ2-7, with D hard to call. Trimming left V 4 bases short and J 7 bases short, with 11 bases between. This CDR3 comprises 12 residues. CDR3 residues: CASSYSFLEQYF. Here the CDR3 DNA reads TGTGCCAGCAGTTATTCCTTTCTTGAGCAGTACTTC.

The chain recombines TRBV5-4 with TRBJ2-7; the D is unclear. V was shortened by 4 bases and J by 6 bases, with 17 bases between the two germline ends. Germline values: CDR1 SGHNT, CDR2 YYREEE (reference sequence). The CDR3 is made up of 14 amino acids. The CDR3: CASSLPEGPGEQYF. DNA for the CDR3: TGTGCCAGCAGCCTTCCTGAAGGGCCGGGCGAGCAGTACTTC.

In this sample, this clonotype turned up a few times. The genes are TRBV7-2 and TRBJ1-6; D gene unclear. V lost 5 bases and J lost 7, with 18 bases in between. CDR1 and CDR2 (germline): SGHTA, FQGNSA. This CDR3 region has 16 residues. In DNA, the CDR3 is TGTGCCAGCAGCCCCACCTTACGACAAGAAAATTCACCCCTCCACTTT. Encoded protein: CASSPTLRQENSPLHF.

This clonotype was detected a few times. The chain carries TRBV19 and TRBJ2-1; D gene ambiguous. Germline V gives CDR1 LNHDA, CDR2 SQIVND (reference sequence). V was trimmed by 6 bases and J by 7 bases, leaving 13 bases between them. The length of the CDR3 is 13 residues. The CDR3 spells CASSDRNGNEQFF. CDR3 nucleotide sequence: TGTGCCAGTAGCGATAGAAATGGTAATGAGCAGTTCTTC.

This clonotype was found many times. This chain links TRBV5-1 with TRBJ2-2, with D maybe TRBD2 (6 bases). CDR3 length: 16 residues. V gave up 0 bases and J gave up 0 bases, with 9 bases separating them. Per the germline V gene, CDR1 is SGHRS and CDR2 is YFSETQ. This CDR3 reads CASSLGGVANTGELFF. The CDR3 DNA reads as TGCGCCAGCAGCTTGGGGGGGGTCGCGAACACCGGGGAGCTGTTTTTT.

This clonotype was seen repeatedly, ten times or more. This chain uses TRBV5-1 with TRBJ2-5; 7 bases match TRBD1. The CDR3 totals 16 residues. CDR1 is SGHRS and CDR2 is YFSETQ in the germline V gene. The trim removed 0 bases at V and 1 base at J, leaving 6 bases unmatched. CDR3 coding DNA: TGCGCCAGCAGCTTGGAGGGGGCAGGGGGCCAAGAGACCCAGTACTTC. Amino acid sequence: CASSLEGAGGQETQYF.

This clonotype was seen at least ten times. This chain connects TRBV5-1 to TRBJ2-3; D call uncertain. The V gene lost 2 bases and the J gene lost 4 bases, with 11 bases spanning the gap. Germline V lookup: CDR1 SGHRS, CDR2 YFSETQ. The CDR3 has 14 amino acids. The CDR3 DNA follows: TGCGCCAGCAGCTTAAACAGCGCGGCAGATACGCAGTATTTT. It encodes CASSLNSAADTQYF.

This clonotype has a handful of counts. The V call is TRBV30, the J call TRBJ1-1, with TRBD1 as a possible D gene (5 bases). This CDR3 spans 14 amino acids. V lost 3 bases to trimming and J lost 5 bases, with 16 bases between them. CDR1 and CDR2 from the germline V gene are GTSNPN and SVGIG (reference sequence). The CDR3 DNA sequence: TGTGCCTGGAGGGAACCGACAGAGGGGACTGAAGCTTTCTTT. Residues: CAWREPTEGTEAFF.

The chain uses TRBV7-8 and TRBJ1-2; D not certain. V was trimmed by 2 bases and J by 7 bases, leaving 14 bases between them. Germline loops: CDR1 SGHVS, CDR2 FQNEAQ. The CDR3 length is 14 residues. The DNA for the CDR3 is TGTGCCAGCAGCTTAACGGAGGACGGTAGTGGCTACACCTTC. It translates to CASSLTEDGSGYTF.

This chain uses TRBV9 with TRBJ1-2; D ambiguous. The CDR3 consists of 13 residues. CDR1 and CDR2 from the germline V gene are SGDLS and YYNGEE. V gave up 4 bases and J gave up 8 bases, with 15 bases separating them. DNA of the CDR3: TGTGCCAGCAGCCCGACCCCAACGGGGGGCTACACCTTC. It specifies CASSPTPTGGYTF. Full variable domain (rest looked up from reference TRBV9 and TRBJ1-2): DSGVTQTPKHLITATGQRVTLRCSPRSGDLSVYWYQQSLDQGLQFLIQYYNGEERAKGNILERFSAQQFPDLHSELNLSSLELGDSALYFCASSPTPTGGYTFGSGTRLTVV.

This clonotype was detected many times. The gene calls are TRBV6-1 and TRBJ2-7; 11 nucleotides align to TRBD2. Germline-derived CDR1 and CDR2 are MNHNS and SASEGT. The ends lost 7 bases at V and 7 bases at J; junction bases unmatched: 9. The CDR3 has 14 residues. The CDR3 loop reads CASNQLAGVGEQYF. The CDR3, as DNA: TGTGCCAGCAATCAACTAGCGGGAGTAGGAGAGCAGTACTTC.

The rearrangement joins TRBV20-1 to TRBJ2-7, with 15 bases fitting TRBD2. The germline CDR1 and CDR2 sequences are DFQATT and SNEGSKA (reference sequence). The CDR3 is made up of 16 amino acids. Germline trimming cut 1 base from V and 5 bases from J; bases unmatched to any gene: 6. The CDR3 coding sequence is TGCAGTGCTAGAGGGACTAGCGGGAGGGCGGCGCACGAGCAGTACTTC. Protein product: CSARGTSGRAAHEQYF.

A word on this clonotype: Just one base apart from a much larger clone, this may be a read error. The V call is TRBV27, the J call TRBJ2-7; D gene ambiguous. The CDR3 has 15 residues. The germline V gene has CDR1 MNHEY and CDR2 SMNVEV (reference sequence). The CDR3 region has the DNA TGTGCCGGCAGTTATATTGGGCAAAACTCCTACGAGCAGTACTTC. Translated: CAGSYIGQNSYEQYF.

This clonotype was seen at least ten times. The DNA for the CDR3 is TGCAGTGCTAGAGATGCGGCTAGCGGGAAAGACGGGCAGTACTTC. Its translation is CSARDAASGKDGQYF. The chain combines TRBV20-1 with TRBJ2-7; 9 bases are shared with TRBD2. The CDR3 loop spans 15 amino acids. Trimming removed 0 bases from V and 9 bases from J; junction bases left unmatched: 12. CDR1 and CDR2 from the germline V gene are DFQATT and SNEGSKA (reference sequence).

On this clonotype: One base away lies a much larger clone, so this may be a sequencing read error. The chain couples TRBV5-1 to TRBJ2-2; the D gene is possibly TRBD2 (5 bases). The CDR3 contains 13 residues. Trimming stripped 7 bases from V and 7 bases from J, with 14 bases between. From germline, CDR1 is SGHRS and CDR2 YFSETQ. DNA for the CDR3: TGCGCCAGCGGATGGCTGGAGGTCGGGGAGCTGTTTTTT. Amino acids: CASGWLEVGELFF.

This clonotype was picked up many times. V usage is TRBV2 and J usage is TRBJ2-7, with 11 bases that match TRBD2. The junction had 3 bases not matched to a gene; V was cut back by 2 bases and J by 0 bases. The CDR3 loop spans 16 amino acids. Germline V gives CDR1 SNHLY, CDR2 FYNNEI. In DNA form, the CDR3 reads TGTGCCAGCAGTGAAAGGGGGACTAGCGGCTCCTACGAGCAGTACTTC. This sequence encodes CASSERGTSGSYEQYF.

This clonotype appeared many times. The chain employs TRBV20-1 and TRBJ2-3, with D tentatively TRBD2 (6 bases). Germline assignment: CDR1 DFQATT and CDR2 SNEGSKA (reference sequence). The CDR3 covers 12 residues. Trimming removed 3 bases from V and 2 bases from J, with 6 bases in between. CDR3 sequence reads: CSARRDTDTQYF. In DNA, the CDR3 is TGCAGTGCTAGGCGGGACACAGATACGCAGTATTTT.